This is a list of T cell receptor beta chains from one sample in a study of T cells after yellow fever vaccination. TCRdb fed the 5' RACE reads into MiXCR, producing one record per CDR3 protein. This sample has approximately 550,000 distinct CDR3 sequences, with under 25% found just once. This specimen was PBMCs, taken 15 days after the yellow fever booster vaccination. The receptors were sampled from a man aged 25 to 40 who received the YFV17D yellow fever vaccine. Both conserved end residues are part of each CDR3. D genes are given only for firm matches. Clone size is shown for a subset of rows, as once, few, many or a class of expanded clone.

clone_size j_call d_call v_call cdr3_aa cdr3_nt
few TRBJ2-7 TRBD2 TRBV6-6 CASRTLAGEQYF TGTGCCAGCAGGACACTAGCGGGAGAGCAGTACTTC
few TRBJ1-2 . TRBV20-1 CRARARIGRDGYTF TGCAGGGCGCGGGCTAGGATTGGACGGGATGGCTACACCTTC
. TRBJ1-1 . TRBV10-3 CASRHNRGELRNTEAFF TGTGCCTCCCGACACAACCGGGGAGAGTTAAGAAACACTGAAGCTTTCTTT
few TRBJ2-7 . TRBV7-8 CASSSTRDTYEQYF TGTGCCAGCAGCTCTACACGAGACACCTACGAGCAGTACTTC
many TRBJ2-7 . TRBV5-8 CASSPGLTSYEQYF TGTGCCAGCAGCCCCGGACTGACATCCTACGAGCAGTACTTC
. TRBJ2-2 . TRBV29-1 CSGRDTDTGELFF TGCAGCGGCCGGGACACCGACACCGGGGAGCTGTTTTTT
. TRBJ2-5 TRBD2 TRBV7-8 CASILTSGRETQYF TGTGCCAGCATCCTGACTAGCGGGAGAGAGACCCAGTACTTC
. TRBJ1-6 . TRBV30 CAWSAGNSPLHF TGTGCCTGGAGTGCCGGAAATTCACCCCTCCACTTT
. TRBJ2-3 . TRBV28 CASSLTTADTQYF TGTGCCAGCAGTTTGACGACAGCAGATACGCAGTATTTT
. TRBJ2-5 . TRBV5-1 CASSYGPLTFAQYF TGCGCCAGCAGCTACGGACCTCTTACCTTTGCCCAGTACTTC
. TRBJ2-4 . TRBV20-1 CSASLGGHGKNIQYF TGCAGTGCTAGCCTAGGGGGGCACGGCAAAAACATTCAGTACTTC
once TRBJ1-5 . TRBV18 CASSLRPYSNQPQHF TGTGCCAGCTCACTGAGACCGTATAGCAATCAGCCCCAGCATTTT
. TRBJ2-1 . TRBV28 CATTDDRNSYNEQFF TGTGCCACCACGGATGACAGAAACTCCTACAATGAGCAGTTCTTC
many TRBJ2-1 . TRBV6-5 CASTRGTSYNEQFF TGTGCCAGCACACGGGGAACCTCCTACAATGAGCAGTTCTTC
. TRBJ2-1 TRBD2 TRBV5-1 CASSEGLAGGPLHEQFF TGCGCCAGCAGCGAGGGACTAGCGGGAGGGCCGTTGCATGAGCAGTTCTTC
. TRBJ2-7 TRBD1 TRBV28 CASSLDRGRVSSYEQYF TGTGCCAGCAGCCTCGACAGGGGTCGAGTGAGCTCCTACGAGCAGTACTTC
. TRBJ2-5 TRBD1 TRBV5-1 CASSFFGDRQETQYF TGCGCCAGCAGCTTTTTTGGGGACAGGCAAGAGACCCAGTACTTC
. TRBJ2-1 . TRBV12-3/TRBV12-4 CASSFNWEDEQFF TGTGCCAGCAGTTTTAATTGGGAGGATGAGCAGTTCTTC
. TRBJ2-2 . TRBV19 CASSIVGRVTGELFF TGTGCCAGTAGTATTGTGGGGCGAGTTACCGGGGAGCTGTTTTTT
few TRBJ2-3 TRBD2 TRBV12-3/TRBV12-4 CASSPGTSGGGDTQYF TGTGCCAGCAGCCCCGGGACTAGCGGGGGGGGAGATACGCAGTATTTT
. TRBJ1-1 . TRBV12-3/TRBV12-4 CASSWGEAFF TGTGCCAGCAGTTGGGGTGAAGCTTTCTTT
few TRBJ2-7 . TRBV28 CASSFEPVEQYF TGTGCCAGCAGTTTCGAGCCCGTAGAGCAGTACTTC
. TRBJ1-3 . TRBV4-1 CASSQVFNTIYF TGCGCCAGCAGCCAAGTCTTTAACACCATATATTTT
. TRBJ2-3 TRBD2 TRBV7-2 CASSLTSGRVADTQYF TGTGCCAGCAGCCTTACTAGCGGGAGGGTGGCGGATACGCAGTATTTT
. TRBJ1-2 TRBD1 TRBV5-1 CASSYLTGDLIHDYTF TGCGCCAGCAGCTACCTGACAGGGGACTTAATCCATGACTACACCTTC
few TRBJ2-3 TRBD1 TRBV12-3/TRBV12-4 CASSQVPRGTDTQYF TGTGCCAGCAGTCAGGTCCCCAGGGGGACAGATACGCAGTATTTT
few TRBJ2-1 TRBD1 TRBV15 CATSRGGQGAAEQFF TGTGCCACCAGCAGAGGGGGACAGGGGGCAGCTGAGCAGTTCTTC
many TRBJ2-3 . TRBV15 CATSRDLVDTQYF TGTGCCACCAGCAGAGATCTGGTGGATACGCAGTATTTT
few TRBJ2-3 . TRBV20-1 CSARLPGSDTQYF TGCAGTGCTAGGCTACCGGGGTCAGATACGCAGTATTTT
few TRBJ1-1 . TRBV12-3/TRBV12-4 CASSPAAGPVKTEAFF TGTGCCAGCAGCCCAGCCGCGGGGCCCGTTAAAACTGAAGCTTTCTTT
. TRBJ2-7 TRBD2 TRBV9 CASSVEASGSYEQYF TGTGCCAGCAGCGTAGAGGCTAGCGGGTCCTACGAGCAGTACTTC
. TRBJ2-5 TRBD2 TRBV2 CASTLTSGVLETQYF TGTGCCAGCACGTTAACTAGCGGGGTTTTGGAGACCCAGTACTTC
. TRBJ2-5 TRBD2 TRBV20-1 CSARVREAETQYF TGCAGTGCTAGAGTGCGGGAGGCGGAGACCCAGTACTTC
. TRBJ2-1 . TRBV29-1 CSVEGAGAYNEQFF TGCAGCGTTGAAGGTGCAGGGGCCTACAATGAGCAGTTCTTC
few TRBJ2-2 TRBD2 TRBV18 CASSPTEGVAGNGELFF TGTGCCAGCTCACCCACCGAGGGAGTAGCGGGGAACGGGGAGCTGTTTTTT
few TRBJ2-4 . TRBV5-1 CASTSEGGSGNIQYF TGCGCCAGCACCTCCGAGGGGGGATCGGGAAACATTCAGTACTTC
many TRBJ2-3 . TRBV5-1 CASKSTDTQYF TGCGCCAGCAAATCCACAGATACGCAGTATTTT
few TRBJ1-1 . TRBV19 CASRQGIGAFF TGTGCCAGTAGACAGGGTATCGGAGCTTTCTTT
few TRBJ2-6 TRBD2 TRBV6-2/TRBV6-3 CAISTSGRSGANVLTF TGTGCCATTTCGACTAGCGGGAGATCTGGGGCCAACGTCCTGACTTTC
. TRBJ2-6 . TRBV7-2 CASSERTSGANVLTF TGTGCCAGCAGCGAACGTACCTCTGGGGCCAACGTCCTGACTTTC
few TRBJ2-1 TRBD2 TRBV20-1 CSAGLAGVNNEQFF TGCAGTGCGGGACTAGCGGGAGTAAACAATGAGCAGTTCTTC
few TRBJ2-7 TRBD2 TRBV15 CATSKRGGLAGEPSYEQYF TGTGCCACCAGCAAGAGGGGAGGGCTAGCGGGAGAGCCATCCTACGAGCAGTACTTC
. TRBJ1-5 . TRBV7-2 CASSRAINQPQHF TGTGCCAGCAGCCGCGCTATAAATCAGCCCCAGCATTTT
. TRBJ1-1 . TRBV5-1 CASSDAANTEAFF TGCGCCAGCAGTGACGCGGCCAACACTGAAGCTTTCTTT
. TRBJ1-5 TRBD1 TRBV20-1 CSAAGQADDTQHF TGCAGTGCGGCGGGACAGGCGGACGATACGCAGCATTTT
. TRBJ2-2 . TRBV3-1 CASRTVSAGELFF TGTGCCAGCAGGACTGTCAGCGCCGGGGAGCTGTTTTTT
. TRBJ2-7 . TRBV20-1 CSARDDIYEQYF TGCAGTGCTAGAGATGACATATACGAGCAGTACTTC